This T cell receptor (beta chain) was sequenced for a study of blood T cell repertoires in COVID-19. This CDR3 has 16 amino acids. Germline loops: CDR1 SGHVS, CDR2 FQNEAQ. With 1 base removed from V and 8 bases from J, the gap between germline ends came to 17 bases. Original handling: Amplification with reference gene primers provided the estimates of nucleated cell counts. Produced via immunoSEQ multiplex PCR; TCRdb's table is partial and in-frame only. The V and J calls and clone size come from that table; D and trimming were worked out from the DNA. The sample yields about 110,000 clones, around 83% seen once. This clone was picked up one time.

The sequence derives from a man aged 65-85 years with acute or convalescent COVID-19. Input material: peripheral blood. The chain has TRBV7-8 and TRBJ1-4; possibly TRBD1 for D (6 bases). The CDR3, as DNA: TGTGCCAGCAGCTTAGGAGGGGGGGAGGTCCTCGAAAAACTGTTTTTT. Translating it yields CASSLGGGEVLEKLFF. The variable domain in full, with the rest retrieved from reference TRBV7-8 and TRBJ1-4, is GAGVSQSPRYKVAKRGQDVALRCDPISGHVSLFWYQQALGQGPEFLTYFQNEAQLDKSGLPSDRFFAERPEGSVSTLKIQRTQQEDSAVYLCASSLGGGEVLEKLFFGSGTQLSVL.